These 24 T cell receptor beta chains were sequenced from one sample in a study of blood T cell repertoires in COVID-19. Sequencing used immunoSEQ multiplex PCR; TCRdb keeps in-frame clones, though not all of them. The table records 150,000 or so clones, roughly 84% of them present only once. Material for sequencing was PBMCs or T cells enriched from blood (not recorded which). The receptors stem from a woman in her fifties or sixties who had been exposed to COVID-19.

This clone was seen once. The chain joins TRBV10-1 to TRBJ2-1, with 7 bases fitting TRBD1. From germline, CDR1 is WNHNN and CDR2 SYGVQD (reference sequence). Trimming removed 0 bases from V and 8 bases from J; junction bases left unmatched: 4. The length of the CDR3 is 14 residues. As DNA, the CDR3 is TGCGCCAGCAGTGAGTCAGAGGGGGCCTATGAGCAGTTCTTC. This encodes CASSESEGAYEQFF.

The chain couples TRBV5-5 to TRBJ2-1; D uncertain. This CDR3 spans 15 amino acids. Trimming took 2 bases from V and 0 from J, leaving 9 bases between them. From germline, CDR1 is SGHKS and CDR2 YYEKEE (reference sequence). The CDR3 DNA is TGTGCCAGCAGCTTAGAAGTTAGCTCCTACAATGAGCAGTTCTTC. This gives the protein CASSLEVSSYNEQFF.

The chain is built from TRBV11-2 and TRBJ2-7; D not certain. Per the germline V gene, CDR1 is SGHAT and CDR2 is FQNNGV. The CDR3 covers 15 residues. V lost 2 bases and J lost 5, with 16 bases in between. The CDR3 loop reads CASSLSDGLANEQYF. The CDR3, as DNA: TGTGCCAGCAGCTTAAGTGACGGATTAGCCAACGAGCAGTACTTC.

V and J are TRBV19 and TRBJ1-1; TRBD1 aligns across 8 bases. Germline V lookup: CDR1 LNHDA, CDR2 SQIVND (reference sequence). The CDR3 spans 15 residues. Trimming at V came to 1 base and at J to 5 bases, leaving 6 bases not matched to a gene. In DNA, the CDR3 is TGTGCCAGTAGTATAGGAGGGCAGGGGGCGACTGAAGCTTTCTTT. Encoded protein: CASSIGGQGATEAFF.

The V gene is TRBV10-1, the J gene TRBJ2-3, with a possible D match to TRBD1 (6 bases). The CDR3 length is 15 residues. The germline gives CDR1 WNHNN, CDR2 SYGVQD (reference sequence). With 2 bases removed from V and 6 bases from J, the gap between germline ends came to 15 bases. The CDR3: CASSESSMRGDTQYF. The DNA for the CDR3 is TGCGCCAGCAGTGAGAGTTCCATGAGGGGGGATACGCAGTATTTT.

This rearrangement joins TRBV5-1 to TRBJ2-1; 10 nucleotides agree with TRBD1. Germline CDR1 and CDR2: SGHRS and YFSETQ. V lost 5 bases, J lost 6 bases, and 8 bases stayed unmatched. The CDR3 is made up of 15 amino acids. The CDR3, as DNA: TGCGCCAGCAGAATCGACAGGGGGCCCGGCAATGAGCAGTTCTTC. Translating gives CASRIDRGPGNEQFF.

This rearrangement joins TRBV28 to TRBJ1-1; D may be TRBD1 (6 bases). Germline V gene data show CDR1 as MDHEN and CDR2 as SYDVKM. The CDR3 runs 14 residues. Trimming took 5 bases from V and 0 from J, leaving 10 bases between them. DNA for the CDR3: TGTGCCAGCAGTGCAGGGGCCCTGAACACTGAAGCTTTCTTT. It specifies CASSAGALNTEAFF. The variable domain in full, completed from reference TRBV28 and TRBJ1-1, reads DVKVTQSSRYLVKRTGEKVFLECVQDMDHENMFWYRQDPGLGLRLIYFSYDVKMKEKGDIPEGYSVSREKKERFSLILESASTNQTSMYLCASSAGALNTEAFFGQGTRLTVV.

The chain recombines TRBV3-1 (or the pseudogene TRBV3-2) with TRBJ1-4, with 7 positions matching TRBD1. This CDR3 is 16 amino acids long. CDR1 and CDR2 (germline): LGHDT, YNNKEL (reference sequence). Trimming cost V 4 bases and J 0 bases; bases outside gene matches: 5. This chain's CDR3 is CASSPGQRATNEKLFF. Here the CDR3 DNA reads TGTGCCAGCAGCCCGGGACAGAGAGCAACTAATGAAAAACTGTTTTTT.

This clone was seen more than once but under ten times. CDR3 nucleotides: TGTGCCAGCAGTCCCCAGGGGGGCAATCAGCCCCAGCATTTT. It translates to CASSPQGGNQPQHF. The V call is TRBV6-5, the J call TRBJ1-5, with 7 bases fitting TRBD1. Trimming took 5 bases from V and 2 from J; bases not matched to a gene: 3. CDR1 and CDR2 from the germline V gene are MNHEY and SVGAGI. The CDR3 length is 14 residues.

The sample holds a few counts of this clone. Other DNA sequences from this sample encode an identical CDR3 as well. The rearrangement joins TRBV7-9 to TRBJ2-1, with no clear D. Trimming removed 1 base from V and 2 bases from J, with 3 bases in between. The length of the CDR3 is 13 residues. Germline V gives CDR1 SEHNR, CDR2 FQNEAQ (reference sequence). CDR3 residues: CASSLGAYNEQFF. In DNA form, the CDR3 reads TGTGCCAGCAGCTTAGGAGCCTACAATGAGCAGTTCTTC.

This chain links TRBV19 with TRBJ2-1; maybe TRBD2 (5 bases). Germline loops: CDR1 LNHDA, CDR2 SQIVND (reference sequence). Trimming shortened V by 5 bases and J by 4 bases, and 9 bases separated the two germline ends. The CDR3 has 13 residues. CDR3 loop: CASSPGLYNEQFF. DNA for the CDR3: TGTGCCAGTAGTCCCGGACTGTACAATGAGCAGTTCTTC. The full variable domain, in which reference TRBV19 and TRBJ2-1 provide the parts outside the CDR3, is DGGITQSPKYLFRKEGQNVTLSCEQNLNHDAMYWYRQDPGQGLRLIYYSQIVNDFQKGDIAEGYSVSREKKESFPLTVTSAQKNPTAFYLCASSPGLYNEQFFGPGTRLTVL.

The CDR3 sequence: CASSLNLGSSGNTIYF. For the CDR3, the DNA is TGCGCCAGCAGCCTCAACCTAGGAAGCTCTGGAAACACCATATATTTT. This rearrangement joins TRBV23-1 to TRBJ1-3; D call uncertain. TRBV23-1 is identified as an open reading frame with a role that is uncertain. Between the trimmed V and J ends, which lost 6 bases and 0 bases, there was a span of 15 bases. The CDR3 extends over 16 amino acids.

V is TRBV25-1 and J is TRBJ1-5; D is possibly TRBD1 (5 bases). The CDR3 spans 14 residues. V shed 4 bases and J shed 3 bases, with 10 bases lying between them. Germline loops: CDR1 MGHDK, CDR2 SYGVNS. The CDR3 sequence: CASSVTGPNQPQHF. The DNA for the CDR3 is TGTGCCAGCAGTGTAACAGGCCCCAATCAGCCCCAGCATTTT.

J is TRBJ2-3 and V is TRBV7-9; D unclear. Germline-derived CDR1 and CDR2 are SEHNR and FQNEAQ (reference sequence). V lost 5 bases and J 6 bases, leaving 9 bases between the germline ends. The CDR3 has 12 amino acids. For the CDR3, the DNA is TGTGCCAGCAGCCCCCGGTGGGATACGCAGTATTTT. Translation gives CASSPRWDTQYF.

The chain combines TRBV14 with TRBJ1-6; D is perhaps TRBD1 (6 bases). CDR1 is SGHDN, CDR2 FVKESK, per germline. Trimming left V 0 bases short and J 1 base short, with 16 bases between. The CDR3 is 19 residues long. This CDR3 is CASSQDEPGQLSYNSPLHF. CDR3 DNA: TGTGCCAGCAGCCAAGATGAGCCTGGACAGCTATCCTATAATTCACCCCTCCACTTT.

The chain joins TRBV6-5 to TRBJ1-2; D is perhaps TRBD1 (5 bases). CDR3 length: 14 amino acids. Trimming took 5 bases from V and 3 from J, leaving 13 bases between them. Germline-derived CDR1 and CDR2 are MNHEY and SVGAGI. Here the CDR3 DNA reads TGTGCCAGCAGTCGCGGGGGGGGGTACTATGGCTACACCTTC. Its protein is CASSRGGGYYGYTF.

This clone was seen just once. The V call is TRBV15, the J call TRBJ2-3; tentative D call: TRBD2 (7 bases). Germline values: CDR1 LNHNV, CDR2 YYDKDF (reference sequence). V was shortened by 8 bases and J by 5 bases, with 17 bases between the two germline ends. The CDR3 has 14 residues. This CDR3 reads CATEGGEAGDTQYF. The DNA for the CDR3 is TGTGCCACCGAGGGGGGGGAGGCTGGAGATACGCAGTATTTT. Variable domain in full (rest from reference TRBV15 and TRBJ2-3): DAMVIQNPRYQVTQFGKPVTLSCSQTLNHNVMYWYQQKSSQAPKLLFHYYDKDFNNEADTPDNFQSRRPNTSFCFLDIRSPGLGDTAMYLCATEGGEAGDTQYFGPGTRLTVL.

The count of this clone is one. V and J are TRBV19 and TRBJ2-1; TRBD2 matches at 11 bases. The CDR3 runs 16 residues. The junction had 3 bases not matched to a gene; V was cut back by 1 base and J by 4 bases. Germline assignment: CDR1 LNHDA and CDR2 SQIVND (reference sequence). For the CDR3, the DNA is TGTGCCAGTAGTATAGCAACTAGCGGGGGATACAATGAGCAGTTCTTC. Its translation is CASSIATSGGYNEQFF.

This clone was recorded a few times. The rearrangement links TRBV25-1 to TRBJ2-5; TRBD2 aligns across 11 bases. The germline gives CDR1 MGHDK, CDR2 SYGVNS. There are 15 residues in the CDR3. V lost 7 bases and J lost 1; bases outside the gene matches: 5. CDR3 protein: CASMGTSGPQETQYF. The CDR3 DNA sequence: TGTGCCAGCATGGGGACTAGCGGACCCCAAGAGACCCAGTACTTC.

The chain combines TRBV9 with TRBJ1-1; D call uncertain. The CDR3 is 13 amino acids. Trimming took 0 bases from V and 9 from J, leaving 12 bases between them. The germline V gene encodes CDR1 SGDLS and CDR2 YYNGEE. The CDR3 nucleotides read TGTGCCAGCAGCGTAGAGGGTAGGACTAAAGCTTTCTTT. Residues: CASSVEGRTKAFF.

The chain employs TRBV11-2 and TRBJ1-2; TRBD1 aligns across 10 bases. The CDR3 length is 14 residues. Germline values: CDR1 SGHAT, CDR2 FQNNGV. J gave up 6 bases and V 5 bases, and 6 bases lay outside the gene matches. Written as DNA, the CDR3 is TGTGCCAGCAGCCCGGGACAGGGGAAAGATGGCTACACCTTC. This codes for CASSPGQGKDGYTF.

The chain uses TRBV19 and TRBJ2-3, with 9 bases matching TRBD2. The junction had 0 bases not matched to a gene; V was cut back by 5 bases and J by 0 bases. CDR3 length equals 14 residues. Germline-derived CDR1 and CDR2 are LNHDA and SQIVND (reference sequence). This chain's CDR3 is CASSAGGSTDTQYF. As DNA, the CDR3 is TGTGCCAGTAGTGCGGGGGGGAGCACAGATACGCAGTATTTT.

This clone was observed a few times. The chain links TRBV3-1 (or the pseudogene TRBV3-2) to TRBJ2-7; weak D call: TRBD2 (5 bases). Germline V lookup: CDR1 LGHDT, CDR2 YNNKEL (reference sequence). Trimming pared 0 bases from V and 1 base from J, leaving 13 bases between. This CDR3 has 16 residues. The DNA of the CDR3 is TGTGCCAGCAGCCAAGATTTGGACTCGTATTCCTACGAGCAGTACTTC. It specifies CASSQDLDSYSYEQYF.

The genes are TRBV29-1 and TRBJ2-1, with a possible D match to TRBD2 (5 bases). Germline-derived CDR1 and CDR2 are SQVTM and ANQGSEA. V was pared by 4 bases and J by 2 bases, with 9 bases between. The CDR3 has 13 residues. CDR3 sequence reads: CSVGTSTYNEQFF. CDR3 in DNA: TGCAGCGTTGGGACTTCTACCTACAATGAGCAGTTCTTC.